The clone carrying this TCR beta chain came up many times. Its specificity is not known. This sample was taken from a study of T cells after yellow fever vaccination. Study-wide results and limits: It was a weaker secondary response, yet one that peaked faster, at day 5 versus 15.

MiXCR was run by TCRdb on the 5' RACE reads, yielding one entry per CDR3 protein. Of about 69,000 distinct CDR3 sequences in the sample, roughly 6% were seen once. The germline CDR1 and CDR2 sequences are SGHTA and FQGNSA. This CDR3 comprises 15 residues. V dropped 5 bases and J dropped 0 bases, with 11 bases sitting between them. This chain uses TRBV7-2 with TRBJ2-1; D ambiguous. The material sequenced was CD4+ T cells sorted from PBMCs, taken approximately 15 days after the first yellow fever vaccination. This TCR came from a man younger than 35 who received the YFV17D yellow fever vaccine. The CDR3 loop reads CASSPPGRSYNEQFF. The CDR3 DNA reads TGTGCCAGCAGCCCCCCGGGTCGCTCCTACAATGAGCAGTTCTTC.